This TCR beta chain was identified in a study of siplizumab effects on memory and regulatory T cells. Findings and caveats of the study: A small minority of alloreactive clones were mapped to unstimulated subsets. The suppressive capacity of proliferating Tregs from siplizumab cultures remained unconfirmed. Siplizumab produced a significant drop in alloreactive sequences attributable to unstimulated CD4+ memory cells. Memory T cells appeared less diverse than naive cells, which seemed to contribute substantially to alloresponse.

Turning to this clone: Its specificity is unknown.

TCRdb's copy holds only in-frame clones and misses some; the assay was immunoSEQ multiplex PCR. The sample records about 50,000 clones, 95% to 97% being singletons. V was clipped by 7 bases and J by 0 bases, with 16 bases between them. The CDR3 length is 16 residues. Germline CDR1 is SEHNR and CDR2 is FQNEAQ (reference sequence). This TCR was recovered from a human donor in good health. Specimen: naive CD4+ T cells sorted from blood. The chain recombines TRBV7-9 with TRBJ1-3; tentative D call: TRBD1 (5 bases). Here the CDR3 reads CASTDGRVRSGNTIYF. In nucleotides, the CDR3 is TGTGCCAGCACCGATGGCAGGGTACGCTCTGGAAACACCATATATTTT.